Below, 24 T cell receptor beta chains from the same sample are listed, as sequenced in a study of shared clonotypes between healthy human individuals. Sequencing was performed with immunoSEQ multiplex PCR; in TCRdb, only in-frame clones are kept and a portion is missing. The table records fewer than 2.5 million clones, approximately 93% of them present only once. Material for sequencing was naive CD4+ T cells from PBMCs. Subset given: CD45RA+ positively selected. These receptors all stem from a man aged 18 to 30 in good health. Some clones in this sample may be carry-over from other donors' samples.

The chain has TRBV28 and TRBJ2-7, with 10 bases that match TRBD1. The trim removed 6 bases at V and 3 bases at J, leaving 14 bases unmatched. This CDR3 contains 17 residues. CDR1 and CDR2 (germline): MDHEN, SYDVKM. The CDR3 loop reads CASRMVTGTGDNYEQYF. The CDR3 bases are TGTGCCAGCAGGATGGTGACAGGGACAGGGGACAACTACGAGCAGTACTTC.

The CDR3 spells CASSKSGNTIYF. The DNA of the CDR3 is TGTGCCAGCAGCAAATCTGGAAACACCATATATTTT. The chain has TRBV5-6 and TRBJ1-3; D unresolved. The CDR3 runs to 12 residues. Trimming removed 4 bases at V and 1 base at J, with 3 bases between. From germline, CDR1 is SGHDT and CDR2 YYEEEE.

The gene calls are TRBV30 and TRBJ1-3; D remains ambiguous. Germline V gives CDR1 GTSNPN, CDR2 SVGIG (reference sequence). Trimming removed 5 bases at V and 8 bases at J, with 16 bases between. The length of the CDR3 is 13 residues. Here the CDR3 reads CAWAPGKGDTIYF. As DNA, the CDR3 is TGTGCCTGGGCCCCCGGGAAGGGCGACACCATATATTTT.

About this clone: Additional DNA sequences in this sample encode the identical CDR3. This CDR3 is CASRAGQTNEKLFF. CDR3 DNA sequence: TGCGCCAGCAGGGCGGGACAGACTAATGAAAAACTGTTTTTT. The V gene is TRBV5-1, the J gene TRBJ1-4, with 7 bases that match TRBD1. V shed 5 bases and J 2 bases; nucleotides not matched to a gene: 3. Germline V gene sequence: CDR1 SGHRS, CDR2 YFSETQ. The CDR3 covers 14 residues.

This chain connects TRBV11-2 to TRBJ2-3; D gene unclear. The V and J ends lost 1 base and 5 bases respectively, with 16 bases between them. This CDR3 is 16 amino acids long. The V gene's germline CDR1 is SGHAT and CDR2 FQNNGV. The CDR3 DNA follows: TGTGCCAGCAGCTTAGGTCAGACCGGCCGGAGAGATACGCAGTATTTT. Protein product: CASSLGQTGRRDTQYF.

The chain recombines TRBV28 with TRBJ1-5; D may be TRBD1 (6 bases). Trimming stripped 3 bases from V and 7 bases from J, with 19 bases between. In germline, CDR1 is MDHEN, CDR2 SYDVKM. This CDR3 is built from 16 residues. In DNA, the CDR3 is TGTGCCAGCAGTTTGGGGCATTGGGGGGGCGGACAGCCCCAGCATTTT. Residues: CASSLGHWGGGQPQHF. Based on the CDR3 plus reference TRBV28 and TRBJ1-5, the full variable domain is DVKVTQSSRYLVKRTGEKVFLECVQDMDHENMFWYRQDPGLGLRLIYFSYDVKMKEKGDIPEGYSVSREKKERFSLILESASTNQTSMYLCASSLGHWGGGQPQHFGDGTRLSIL.

The chain joins TRBV18 to TRBJ1-2, with D possibly being TRBD1 (5 bases). The V and J ends lost 4 bases and 2 bases respectively, with 11 bases between them. Germline CDR1 is KGHSH and CDR2 is LQKENI. The length of the CDR3 is 14 residues. CDR3 amino acids: CASSRMGLNYGYTF. The DNA of the CDR3 is TGTGCCAGCTCACGGATGGGGCTAAACTATGGCTACACCTTC.

In this sample, this clone turned up once. The V gene is TRBV10-1, the J gene TRBJ2-7; 7 bases map to TRBD1. CDR1 is WNHNN and CDR2 is SYGVQD in the germline V gene (reference sequence). V dropped 4 bases and J dropped 0; count of bases not matched to a gene: 6. This CDR3 has 15 residues. The CDR3 spells CASSGGTARSYEQYF. The CDR3, as DNA: TGCGCCAGCAGTGGGGGGACAGCCCGCTCCTACGAGCAGTACTTC.

The genes are TRBV30 and TRBJ2-5; maybe TRBD2 (5 bases). Germline loops: CDR1 GTSNPN, CDR2 SVGIG (reference sequence). The CDR3 is 14 residues long. Trimming shortened V by 2 bases and J by 5 bases, and 15 bases separated the two germline ends. The CDR3 nucleotides are TGTGCCTGGAGTCGGCGCGGCCCGGGGGAGACCCAGTACTTC. Translated, it gives CAWSRRGPGETQYF.

This chain connects TRBV7-2 to TRBJ1-1; D is uncertain. The CDR3 is 14 residues long. Trimming took 5 bases from V and 6 from J, leaving 16 bases between them. From germline, CDR1 is SGHTA and CDR2 FQGNSA. CDR3 residues: CASSPFFGRAEAFF. In DNA, the CDR3 is TGTGCCAGCAGCCCCTTTTTCGGCCGGGCTGAAGCTTTCTTT.

The chain couples TRBV29-1 to TRBJ2-1, with D unresolved. V was trimmed by 6 bases and J by 0 bases, leaving 18 bases between them. This CDR3 region has 16 residues. The germline V gene encodes CDR1 SQVTM and CDR2 ANQGSEA. CDR3 sequence (DNA): TGCAGCGTGACGCCGCCTGGGGATAGCTCCTACAATGAGCAGTTCTTC. Translating gives CSVTPPGDSSYNEQFF.

A note on this clone: With a far larger clone one base away, a read error is the likely cause. The chain is built from TRBV2 and TRBJ1-2; D is unclear. Germline loops: CDR1 SNHLY, CDR2 FYNNEI. The CDR3 consists of 14 residues. The CDR3 DNA reads TGTGCCAGCAGTGAAGAGGGCTCCTACTCGGGCTACATCTTC. Translating it yields CASSEEGSYSGYIF. Together with reference TRBV2 and TRBJ1-2, the CDR3 gives the full variable domain: EPEVTQTPSHQVTQMGQEVILRCVPISNHLYFYWYRQILGQKVEFLVSFYNNEISEKSEIFDDQFSVERPDGSNFTLKIRSTKLEDSAMYFCASSEEGSYSGYIFGSGTRLTVV.

The CDR3 nucleotides read TGTGCCAGCAGGGGCGGACAGGGGTCGAACACCGGGGAGCTGTTTTTT. It encodes CASRGGQGSNTGELFF. The genes are TRBV27 and TRBJ2-2; 9 bases line up with TRBD1. The junction had 5 bases not matched to a gene; V was cut back by 6 bases and J by 0 bases. Germline lookup yields CDR1 MNHEY and CDR2 SMNVEV (reference sequence). The CDR3 length is 16 residues.

The CDR3 bases are TGTGCCATCAGTAGCGGGAGGGCCTCCCATGAGCAGTTCTTC. Amino acids: CAISSGRASHEQFF. The chain couples TRBV10-3 to TRBJ2-1, with 10 nucleotides matching TRBD2. After removal of 5 bases from V and 8 bases from J, the junction contained 6 bases not matched to a gene. Germline loops: CDR1 ENHRY, CDR2 SYGVKD. The CDR3 spans 14 residues.

The chain employs TRBV9 and TRBJ2-1; the D gene is possibly TRBD1 (6 bases). This CDR3 has 14 residues. The germline V gene encodes CDR1 SGDLS and CDR2 YYNGEE. The V end was cut by 2 bases, the J end by 10 bases, with 16 bases between. CDR3 in DNA: TGTGCCAGCAGCGTCAACAGGGTGACTGGGGAGCAGTTCTTC. Amino acid sequence: CASSVNRVTGEQFF.

CDR3 residues: CSVEVTRNQPQHF. The CDR3 coding sequence is TGCAGCGTTGAAGTGACCAGGAATCAGCCCCAGCATTTT. The V and J genes are TRBV29-1 and TRBJ1-5; D is unclear. V lost 1 base and J lost 4, with 8 bases in between. The CDR3 is made up of 13 amino acids. CDR1 SQVTM and CDR2 ANQGSEA come from the germline V gene.

The chain couples TRBV5-1 to TRBJ2-4; possibly TRBD1 or TRBD2 for D (7 bases each). The CDR3 runs to 17 residues. Germline lookup yields CDR1 SGHRS and CDR2 YFSETQ. V shed 5 bases and J shed 3 bases, with 21 bases lying between them. CDR3 bases: TGCGCCAGCAGTAGTGTCCCACCCAGGGGGGGCAAAAACATTCAGTACTTC. This encodes CASSSVPPRGGKNIQYF.

The rearrangement links TRBV18 to TRBJ1-2, with D possibly matching TRBD1 (6 bases). Per the germline V gene, CDR1 is KGHSH and CDR2 is LQKENI. Between the trimmed V and J ends, which lost 3 bases and 4 bases, there was a span of 15 bases. This CDR3 has 15 amino acids. The CDR3 region has the DNA TGTGCCAGCTCACCGTCTCCAGGGGCTTCCTATGGCTACACCTTC. It encodes CASSPSPGASYGYTF.

This sequence joins TRBV6-6 and TRBJ2-1, with D unclear. Germline V CDR1 and CDR2: MNHNY, SVGAGI (reference sequence). The CDR3 covers 14 residues. The V gene lost 6 bases and the J gene lost 1 base, with 10 bases spanning the gap. Here the CDR3 reads CASRGLGSYNEQFF. The CDR3 DNA reads TGTGCCAGCAGGGGCTTAGGGTCCTACAATGAGCAGTTCTTC.

The gene calls are TRBV6-5 and TRBJ1-3; D is uncertain. CDR1 is MNHEY and CDR2 is SVGAGI in the germline V gene. This CDR3 spans 16 amino acids. With 0 bases removed from V and 4 bases from J, the gap between germline ends came to 13 bases. This chain's CDR3 is CASSYSLSSAGNTIYF. The CDR3 DNA reads TGTGCCAGCAGTTACTCGTTGTCATCGGCAGGAAACACCATATATTTT.

The rearrangement links TRBV29-1 to TRBJ1-2; 7 bases are shared with TRBD1. Looked up from germline, CDR1 is SQVTM and CDR2 is ANQGSEA. The CDR3 length is 14 residues. J gave up 1 base and V 4 bases, and 6 bases lay outside the gene matches. CDR3 amino acids: CSVVRQGGNYGYTF. The CDR3 DNA reads as TGCAGCGTTGTCCGGCAGGGGGGTAACTATGGCTACACCTTC.

This chain joins TRBV5-4 and TRBJ1-1, with D unclear. The germline V and J ends were trimmed by 4 bases and 4 bases, with 11 bases remaining between them. Per the germline V gene, CDR1 is SGHNT and CDR2 is YYREEE (reference sequence). The CDR3 spans 13 residues. The chain's CDR3 is CASSLSMGTEAFF. CDR3 DNA: TGTGCCAGCAGCCTATCGATGGGCACTGAAGCTTTCTTT.

This clone has just one count. The chain has TRBV5-1 and TRBJ2-7, with 9 bases identical to TRBD1. Unmatched junction bases numbered 4, after V lost 5 bases and J lost 1 base. Germline V gives CDR1 SGHRS, CDR2 YFSETQ. The CDR3 is 14 amino acids. CDR3 nucleotide sequence: TGCGCCAGCAGAGGGACAGGGATTTCCTACGAGCAGTACTTC. Translating it yields CASRGTGISYEQYF.

This clone was seen once. V and J are TRBV5-6 and TRBJ2-7; TRBD1 matches 8 bases. Per the germline V gene, CDR1 is SGHDT and CDR2 is YYEEEE. CDR3 length: 13 residues. Unmatched junction bases numbered 6, after V lost 5 bases and J lost 5 bases. CDR3 in amino acids: CASRRPGQDEQYF. The CDR3 DNA sequence: TGTGCCAGCAGGCGCCCGGGACAGGACGAGCAGTACTTC.